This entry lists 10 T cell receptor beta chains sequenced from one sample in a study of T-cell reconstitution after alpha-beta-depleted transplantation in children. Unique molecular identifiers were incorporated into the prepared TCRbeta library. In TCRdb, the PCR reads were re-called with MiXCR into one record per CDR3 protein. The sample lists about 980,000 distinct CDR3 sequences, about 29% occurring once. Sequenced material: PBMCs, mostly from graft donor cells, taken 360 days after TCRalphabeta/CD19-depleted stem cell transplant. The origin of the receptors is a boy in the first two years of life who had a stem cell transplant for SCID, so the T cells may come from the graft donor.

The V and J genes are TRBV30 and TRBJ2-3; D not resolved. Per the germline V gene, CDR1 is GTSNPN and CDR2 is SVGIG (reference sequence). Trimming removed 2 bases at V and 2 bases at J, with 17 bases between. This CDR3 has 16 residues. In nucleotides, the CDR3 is TGTGCCTGGAGTCCCCGACTGAGACCATTCACAGATACGCAGTATTTT. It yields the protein CAWSPRLRPFTDTQYF.

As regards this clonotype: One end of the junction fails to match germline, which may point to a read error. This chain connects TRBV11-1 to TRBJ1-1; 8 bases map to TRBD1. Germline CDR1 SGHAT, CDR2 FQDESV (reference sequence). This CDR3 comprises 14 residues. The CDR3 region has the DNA TGTGCCAGCAGGCGGACAGGGATGAACACTGAACCTTTCTTT. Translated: CASRRTGMNTEPFF.

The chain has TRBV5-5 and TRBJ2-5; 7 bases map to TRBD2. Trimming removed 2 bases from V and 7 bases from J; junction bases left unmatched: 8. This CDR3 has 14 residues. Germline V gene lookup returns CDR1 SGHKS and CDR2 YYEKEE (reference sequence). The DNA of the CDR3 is TGTGCCAGCAGCTTAGCGGGGAATGGGGTGACCCAGTACTTC. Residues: CASSLAGNGVTQYF.

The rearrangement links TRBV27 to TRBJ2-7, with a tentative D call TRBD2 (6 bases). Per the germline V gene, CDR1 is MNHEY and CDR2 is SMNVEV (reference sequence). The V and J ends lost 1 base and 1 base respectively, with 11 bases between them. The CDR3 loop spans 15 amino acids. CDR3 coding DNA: TGTGCCAGCAGTTTATGCTATGGGGGGTCCTACGAGCAGTACTTC. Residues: CASSLCYGGSYEQYF.

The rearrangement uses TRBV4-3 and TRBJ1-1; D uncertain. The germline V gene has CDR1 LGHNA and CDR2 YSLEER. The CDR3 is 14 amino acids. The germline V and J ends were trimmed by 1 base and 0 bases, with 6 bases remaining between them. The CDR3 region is CASSQGPLNTEAFF. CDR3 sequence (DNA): TGCGCCAGCAGCCAAGGGCCATTGAACACTGAAGCTTTCTTT.

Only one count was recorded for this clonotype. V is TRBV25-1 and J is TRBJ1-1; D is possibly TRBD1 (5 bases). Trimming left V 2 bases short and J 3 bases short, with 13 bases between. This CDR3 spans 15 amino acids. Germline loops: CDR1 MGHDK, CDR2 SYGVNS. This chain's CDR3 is CASSEQGKPYTEAFF. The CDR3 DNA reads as TGTGCCAGCAGTGAACAGGGAAAGCCGTACACTGAAGCTTTCTTT. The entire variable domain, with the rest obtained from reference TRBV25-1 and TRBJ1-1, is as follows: EADIYQTPRYLVIGTGKKITLECSQTMGHDKMYWYQQDPGMELHLIHYSYGVNSTEKGDLSSESTVSRIRTEHFPLTLESARPSHTSQYLCASSEQGKPYTEAFFGQGTRLTVV.

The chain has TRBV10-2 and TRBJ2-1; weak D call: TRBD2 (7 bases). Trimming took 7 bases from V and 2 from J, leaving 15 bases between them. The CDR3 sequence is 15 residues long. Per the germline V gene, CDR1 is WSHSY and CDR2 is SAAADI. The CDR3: CASMEGGPPYNEQFF. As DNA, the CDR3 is TGCGCCAGCATGGAGGGGGGGCCTCCCTACAATGAGCAGTTCTTC.

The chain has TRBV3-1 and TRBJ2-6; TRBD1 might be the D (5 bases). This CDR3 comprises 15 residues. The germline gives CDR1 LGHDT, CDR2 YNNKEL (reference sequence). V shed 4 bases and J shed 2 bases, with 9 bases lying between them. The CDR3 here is CASSPLGAGANVLTF. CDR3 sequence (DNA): TGTGCCAGCAGCCCCCTAGGGGCTGGGGCCAACGTCCTGACTTTC.

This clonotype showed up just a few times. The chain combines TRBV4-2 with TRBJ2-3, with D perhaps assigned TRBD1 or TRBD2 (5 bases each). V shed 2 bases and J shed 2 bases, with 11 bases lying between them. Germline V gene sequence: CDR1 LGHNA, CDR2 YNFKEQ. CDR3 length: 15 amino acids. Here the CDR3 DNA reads TGTGCCAGCAGCCAACCCCCGGGACCCACAGATACGCAGTATTTT. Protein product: CASSQPPGPTDTQYF.

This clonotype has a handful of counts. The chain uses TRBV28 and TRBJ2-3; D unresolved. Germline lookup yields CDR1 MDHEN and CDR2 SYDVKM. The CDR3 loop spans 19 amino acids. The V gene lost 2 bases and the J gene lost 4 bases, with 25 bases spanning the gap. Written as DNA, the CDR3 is TGTGCCAGCAGTTTAGGGCCGATCTTGAGCGTATCCCCGTCAGATACGCAGTATTTT. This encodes CASSLGPILSVSPSDTQYF.